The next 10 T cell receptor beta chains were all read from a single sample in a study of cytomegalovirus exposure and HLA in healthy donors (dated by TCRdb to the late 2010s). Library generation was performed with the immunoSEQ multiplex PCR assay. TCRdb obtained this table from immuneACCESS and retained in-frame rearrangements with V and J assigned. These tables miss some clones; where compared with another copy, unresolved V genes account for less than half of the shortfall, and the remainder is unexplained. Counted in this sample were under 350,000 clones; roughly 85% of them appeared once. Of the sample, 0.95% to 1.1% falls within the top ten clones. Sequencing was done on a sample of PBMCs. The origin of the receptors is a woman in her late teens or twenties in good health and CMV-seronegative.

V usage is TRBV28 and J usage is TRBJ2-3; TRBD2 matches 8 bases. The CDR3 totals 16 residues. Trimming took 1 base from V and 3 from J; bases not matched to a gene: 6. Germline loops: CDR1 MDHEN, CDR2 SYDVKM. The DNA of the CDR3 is TGTGCCAGCAGTTTATCTTATAGCGGGGTAACAGATACGCAGTATTTT. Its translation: CASSLSYSGVTDTQYF.

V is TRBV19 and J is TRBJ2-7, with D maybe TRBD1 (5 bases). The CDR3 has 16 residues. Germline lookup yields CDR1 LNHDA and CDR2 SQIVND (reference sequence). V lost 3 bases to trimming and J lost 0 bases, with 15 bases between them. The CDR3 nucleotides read TGTGCCAGTAGTATTGGGGCAAGCACGCTCTCCTACGAGCAGTACTTC. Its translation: CASSIGASTLSYEQYF.

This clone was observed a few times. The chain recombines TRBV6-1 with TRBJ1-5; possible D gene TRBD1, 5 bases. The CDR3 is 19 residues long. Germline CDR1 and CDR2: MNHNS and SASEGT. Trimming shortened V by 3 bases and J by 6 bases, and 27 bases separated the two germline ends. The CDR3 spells CASSDPNTSGPGGSQPQHF. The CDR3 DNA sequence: TGTGCCAGCAGTGACCCTAACACTTCGGGACCGGGAGGGAGTCAGCCCCAGCATTTT.

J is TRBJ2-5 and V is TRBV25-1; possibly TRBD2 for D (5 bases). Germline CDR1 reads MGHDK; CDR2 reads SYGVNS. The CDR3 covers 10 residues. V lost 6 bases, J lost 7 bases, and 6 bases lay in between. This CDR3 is CASREGTQYF. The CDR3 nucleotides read TGTGCCAGCAGAGAGGGGACCCAGTACTTC. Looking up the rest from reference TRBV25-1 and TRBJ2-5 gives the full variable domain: EADIYQTPRYLVIGTGKKITLECSQTMGHDKMYWYQQDPGMELHLIHYSYGVNSTEKGDLSSESTVSRIRTEHFPLTLESARPSHTSQYLCASREGTQYFGPGTRLLVL.

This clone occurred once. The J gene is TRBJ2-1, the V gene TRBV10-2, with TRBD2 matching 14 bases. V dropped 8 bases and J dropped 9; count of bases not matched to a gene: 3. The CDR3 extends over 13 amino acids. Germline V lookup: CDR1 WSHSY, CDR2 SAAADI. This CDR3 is CASGTSGRFEQFF. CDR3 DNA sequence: TGCGCCAGCGGGACTAGCGGGAGATTTGAGCAGTTCTTC.

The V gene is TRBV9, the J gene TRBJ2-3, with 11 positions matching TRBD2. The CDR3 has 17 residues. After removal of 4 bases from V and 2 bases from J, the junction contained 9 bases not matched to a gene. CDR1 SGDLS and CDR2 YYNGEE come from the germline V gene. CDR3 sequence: CASSSFGTSGNTDTQYF. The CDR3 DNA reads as TGTGCCAGCAGCTCTTTTGGGACTAGCGGAAACACAGATACGCAGTATTTT. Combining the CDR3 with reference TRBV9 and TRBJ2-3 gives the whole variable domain DSGVTQTPKHLITATGQRVTLRCSPRSGDLSVYWYQQSLDQGLQFLIQYYNGEERAKGNILERFSAQQFPDLHSELNLSSLELGDSALYFCASSSFGTSGNTDTQYFGPGTRLTVL.

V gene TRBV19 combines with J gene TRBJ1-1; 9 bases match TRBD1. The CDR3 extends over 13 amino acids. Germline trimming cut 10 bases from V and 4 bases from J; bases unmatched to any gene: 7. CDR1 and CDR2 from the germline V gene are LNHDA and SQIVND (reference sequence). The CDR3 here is CATLQGATTEAFF. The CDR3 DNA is TGTGCCACCTTACAGGGGGCGACCACTGAAGCTTTCTTT.

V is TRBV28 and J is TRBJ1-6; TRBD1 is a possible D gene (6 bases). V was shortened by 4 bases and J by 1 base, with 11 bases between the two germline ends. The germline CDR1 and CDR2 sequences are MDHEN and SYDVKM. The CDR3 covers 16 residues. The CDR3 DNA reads TGTGCCAGCAGTTCGCGACAGGAGTCCTATAATTCACCCCTCCACTTT. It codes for CASSSRQESYNSPLHF.

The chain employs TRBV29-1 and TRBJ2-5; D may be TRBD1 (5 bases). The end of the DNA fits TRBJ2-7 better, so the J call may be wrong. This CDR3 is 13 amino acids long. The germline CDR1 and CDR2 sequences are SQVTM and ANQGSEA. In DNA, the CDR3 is TGCAGCGTATCAGGGTATTCCCTCAACGAGCAGTACTTC. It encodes CSVSGYSLNEQYF.

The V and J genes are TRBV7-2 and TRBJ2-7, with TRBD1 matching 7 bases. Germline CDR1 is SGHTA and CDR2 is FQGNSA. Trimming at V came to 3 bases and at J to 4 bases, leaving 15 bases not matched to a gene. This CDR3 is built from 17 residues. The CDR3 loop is CASSLGWGQSIRYEQYF. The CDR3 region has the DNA TGTGCCAGCAGCTTGGGGTGGGGACAGTCGATAAGGTACGAGCAGTACTTC.